These T cell receptor beta chains were read from a single sample in a study of vaccination effects on CD4 cells after COVID-19. Method: immunoSEQ multiplex PCR; TCRdb's copy keeps in-frame clones and lacks some. This sample carries tens of thousands of clones, over 55% of them seen once, and the ten largest clones take 8% to 9%. No antigen has been identified for these receptors. The source was CD4+ T cells from PBMCs cultured with SARS-CoV-2 spike peptides, collected after COVID-19 vaccination. All receptors come from a human donor who received a COVID-19 vaccine. Each CDR3 is given with its conserved first and last residue. The D gene is left open where the match is weak. Where a row states a size, it is once, few, many or the class of an expanded clone; other rows omit it.

>.|TRBJ1-1|TRBV5-4|.
CASSLRRGLNTEAFF
TGTGCCAGCAGCTTGAGGAGAGGATTGAACACTGAAGCTTTCTTT
>.|TRBJ1-3|TRBV25-1|once
CASSPGTGNTIYF
TGTGCCAGCAGCCCAGGGACTGGAAACACCATATATTTT
>.|TRBJ2-5|TRBV5-6|once
CASSLYSSETQYF
TGTGCCAGCAGCTTGTATTCGTCCGAGACCCAGTACTTC
>.|TRBJ1-1|TRBV6-5|.
CASSILTGNTEAFF
TGTGCCAGCAGTATCCTTACAGGGAACACTGAAGCTTTCTTT
>.|TRBJ1-5|TRBV10-2|.
CASSDWGRHRYQPQHF
TGCGCCAGCAGTGATTGGGGACGTCATCGTTATCAGCCCCAGCATTTT
>.|TRBJ2-1|TRBV27|.
CASSFWGAANEQFF
TGTGCCAGCAGTTTTTGGGGGGCAGCGAATGAGCAGTTCTTC
>.|TRBJ2-3|TRBV5-6|.
CASSPTASDTQYF
TGTGCCAGCAGCCCTACTGCGTCAGATACGCAGTATTTT
>TRBD1|TRBJ1-2|TRBV27|.
CASSLGQGNYGYTF
TGTGCCAGCAGTTTAGGACAGGGGAACTATGGCTACACCTTC
>.|TRBJ2-7|TRBV6-1|.
CASSEIRTVSYEQYF
TGTGCCAGCAGTGAAATTAGGACAGTCTCCTACGAGCAGTACTTC
>TRBD1|TRBJ1-5|TRBV18|.
CASSRQGPGNQPQHF
TGTGCCAGCTCACGACAGGGGCCGGGCAATCAGCCCCAGCATTTT
>.|TRBJ2-2|TRBV5-4|.
CASRYSDNTGELFF
TGTGCCAGCAGATACAGCGATAACACCGGGGAGCTGTTTTTT
>.|TRBJ2-2|TRBV24-1|.
CATSDGRAGELFF
TGTGCCACCAGTGATGGTAGGGCGGGGGAGCTGTTTTTT
>TRBD1|TRBJ2-3|TRBV4-1|.
CASSPLDRETDTQYF
TGCGCCAGCAGCCCCCTGGACAGGGAGACAGATACGCAGTATTTT
>.|TRBJ2-1|TRBV7-8|once
CASSLRPSSYNEQFF
TGTGCCAGCAGCTTAAGGCCGAGCTCCTACAATGAGCAGTTCTTC
>.|TRBJ2-1|TRBV19|.
CASSIDLQGPRWQFF
TGTGCCAGTAGTATAGATCTACAGGGTCCTCGCTGGCAGTTCTTC
>.|TRBJ2-1|TRBV9|.
CASNLRDRNNEQFF
TGTGCCAGCAACCTGCGGGACAGAAACAATGAGCAGTTCTTC
>TRBD1|TRBJ1-1|TRBV6-1|few
CASSETRGRDIRTEAFF
TGTGCCAGCAGTGAAACCAGGGGGAGGGATATACGGACTGAAGCTTTCTTT
>.|TRBJ1-3|TRBV6-6|few
CASSDVFSGNTIYF
TGTGCCAGCAGTGATGTTTTTTCTGGAAACACCATATATTTT
>.|TRBJ1-3|TRBV5-4|.
CASSLGGGTGNTIYF
TGTGCCAGCAGCTTAGGAGGGGGAACTGGAAACACCATATATTTT
>.|TRBJ2-5|TRBV5-5|.
CASSPYTAQETQYF
TGTGCCAGCAGCCCCTACACGGCCCAAGAGACCCAGTACTTC
>.|TRBJ2-3|TRBV3-1/TRBV3-2|.
CASSQGQGTQYF
TGTGCCAGCAGCCAAGGTCAGGGTACGCAGTATTTT
>.|TRBJ2-7|TRBV29-1|.
CSVIYRDEQYF
TGCAGCGTCATATACAGGGATGAGCAGTACTTC
>.|TRBJ1-3|TRBV10-3|few
CAISGREGNTIYF
TGTGCCATCAGCGGGCGGGAGGGAAACACCATATATTTT
>.|TRBJ1-5|TRBV3-1/TRBV3-2|.
CASSQDAGMGNQPQHF
TGTGCCAGCAGCCAAGATGCAGGGATGGGAAATCAGCCCCAGCATTTT
>TRBD1|TRBJ2-1|TRBV28|.
CASRRGLSSYNEQFF
TGTGCCAGCAGGAGGGGGCTGAGCTCCTACAATGAGCAGTTCTTC
>.|TRBJ2-1|TRBV7-7|.
CASSQGQGGSNEQFF
TGTGCCAGCAGCCAAGGACAGGGAGGGTCCAATGAGCAGTTCTTC
>.|TRBJ1-4|TRBV18|.
CASSPPEGPATNEKLFF
TGTGCCAGCTCACCACCGGAGGGGCCCGCAACTAATGAAAAACTGTTTTTT
>.|TRBJ2-7|TRBV7-2|.
CASSLSSYEQYF
TGTGCCAGCAGCTTGAGCTCCTACGAGCAGTACTTC
>TRBD2|TRBJ2-2|TRBV6-1|few
CASSEGGSGTGELFF
TGTGCCAGCAGTGAAGGGGGTAGCGGGACCGGGGAGCTGTTTTTT
>TRBD1|TRBJ2-7|TRBV19|.
CASSVDRATYEQYF
TGTGCCAGTAGTGTGGACAGGGCAACCTACGAGCAGTACTTC
>TRBD2|TRBJ2-3|TRBV10-3|.
CAIAGDTDTQYF
TGTGCCATCGCGGGAGACACAGATACGCAGTATTTT
>.|TRBJ2-1|TRBV18|.
CASSPPNMQGVSYNEQFF
TGTGCCAGCTCACCACCGAACATGCAGGGCGTCTCCTACAATGAGCAGTTCTTC
>.|TRBJ2-7|TRBV7-9|once
CASSLAIVWDEQYF
TGTGCCAGCAGCTTAGCAATCGTGTGGGACGAGCAGTACTTC
>TRBD2|TRBJ2-5|TRBV7-2|.
CASSLVASGEETQYF
TGTGCCAGCAGCTTAGTGGCTAGCGGAGAAGAGACCCAGTACTTC
>TRBD2|TRBJ2-7|TRBV5-6|few
CASRAGGIYEQYF
TGTGCCAGCCGAGCGGGAGGGATCTACGAGCAGTACTTC
>TRBD2|TRBJ2-5|TRBV25-1|.
CASSDSVAGETQYF
TGTGCCAGCAGTGATAGTGTAGCGGGAGAGACCCAGTACTTC
>TRBD1|TRBJ2-7|TRBV5-1|.
CASSSRDRGYNEQYF
TGCGCCAGCAGCTCGAGAGACAGGGGCTATAACGAGCAGTACTTC
>.|TRBJ1-1|TRBV6-5|.
CASSYVGANTEAFF
TGTGCCAGCAGTTACGTAGGGGCAAACACTGAAGCTTTCTTT
>.|TRBJ2-3|TRBV11-1|.
CASSLSTDTQYF
TGTGCCAGCAGCCTCAGCACAGATACGCAGTATTTT
>TRBD2|TRBJ2-2|TRBV11-3|few
CASSSRTRSGGQTGELFF
TGTGCCAGCAGTTCTCGGACTAGGAGCGGGGGGCAGACCGGGGAGCTGTTTTTT
>.|TRBJ2-1|TRBV10-2|.
CASSELTRDEQFF
TGCGCCAGCAGTGAATTAACTAGGGATGAGCAGTTCTTC
>TRBD1|TRBJ1-2|TRBV3-1/TRBV3-2|.
CASSHQAGGANGYTF
TGTGCCAGCAGCCATCAGGCAGGGGGCGCAAATGGCTACACCTTC
>.|TRBJ2-3|TRBV14|.
CASSPRTASTDTQYF
TGTGCCAGCAGCCCTCGGACAGCTAGCACAGATACGCAGTATTTT
>.|TRBJ2-5|TRBV14|.
CASSQVTVLETQYF
TGTGCCAGCAGCCAAGTGACGGTGTTAGAGACCCAGTACTTC
>.|TRBJ1-6|TRBV7-2|.
CASSLVGNTGSSPLHF
TGTGCCAGCAGCTTAGTTGGGAATACAGGGAGTTCACCCCTCCACTTT
>.|TRBJ1-1|TRBV7-9|.
CASSLLGENTEAFF
TGTGCCAGCAGCTTATTAGGGGAGAACACTGAAGCTTTCTTT
>TRBD2|TRBJ2-1|TRBV7-8|.
CASSFTGLAGSEQFF
TGTGCCAGCAGCTTCACTGGACTAGCGGGAAGTGAGCAGTTCTTC
>.|TRBJ1-2|TRBV6-5|few
CASFGYGYTF
TGTGCCAGCTTTGGCTATGGCTACACCTTC
>.|TRBJ1-2|TRBV3-1/TRBV3-2|.
CASSQTQISYGYTF
TGTGCCAGCAGCCAAACACAAATAAGCTATGGCTACACCTTC
>TRBD2|TRBJ2-1|TRBV5-6|.
CASSLDLAGMHEQFF
TGTGCCAGCAGCTTGGATCTAGCGGGTATGCATGAGCAGTTCTTC
>TRBD2|TRBJ2-3|TRBV5-1|.
CASSLVLAGGTDTQYF
TGCGCCAGCAGCTTGGTCTTAGCGGGGGGGACAGATACGCAGTATTTT
>.|TRBJ2-7|TRBV5-1|.
CASSLGRPGRGYEQYF
TGCGCCAGCAGCTTGGGCCGACCTGGAAGGGGGTACGAGCAGTACTTC
>.|TRBJ2-7|TRBV7-2|.
CASSLRGGNEQYF
TGTGCCAGCAGCTTGAGGGGAGGTAACGAGCAGTACTTC
>TRBD2|TRBJ2-6|TRBV5-1|once
CASSLPRREGSSGANVLTF
TGCGCCAGCAGTCTCCCTCGGCGGGAGGGGAGCTCTGGGGCCAACGTCCTGACTTTC
>TRBD2|TRBJ2-3|TRBV10-3|.
CAISATSGDISTDTQYF
TGTGCCATCAGTGCGACTAGCGGAGATATTAGCACAGATACGCAGTATTTT
>.|TRBJ1-1|TRBV6-5|.
CASSFHNANTEAFF
TGTGCCAGCAGTTTCCACAACGCGAACACTGAAGCTTTCTTT
>.|TRBJ1-1|TRBV3-1/TRBV3-2|.
CASSQGMNTEAFF
TGTGCCAGCAGCCAGGGGATGAACACTGAAGCTTTCTTT
>.|TRBJ1-2|TRBV5-8|few
CASSWGQNYGYTF
TGTGCCAGCAGCTGGGGACAAAACTATGGCTACACCTTC